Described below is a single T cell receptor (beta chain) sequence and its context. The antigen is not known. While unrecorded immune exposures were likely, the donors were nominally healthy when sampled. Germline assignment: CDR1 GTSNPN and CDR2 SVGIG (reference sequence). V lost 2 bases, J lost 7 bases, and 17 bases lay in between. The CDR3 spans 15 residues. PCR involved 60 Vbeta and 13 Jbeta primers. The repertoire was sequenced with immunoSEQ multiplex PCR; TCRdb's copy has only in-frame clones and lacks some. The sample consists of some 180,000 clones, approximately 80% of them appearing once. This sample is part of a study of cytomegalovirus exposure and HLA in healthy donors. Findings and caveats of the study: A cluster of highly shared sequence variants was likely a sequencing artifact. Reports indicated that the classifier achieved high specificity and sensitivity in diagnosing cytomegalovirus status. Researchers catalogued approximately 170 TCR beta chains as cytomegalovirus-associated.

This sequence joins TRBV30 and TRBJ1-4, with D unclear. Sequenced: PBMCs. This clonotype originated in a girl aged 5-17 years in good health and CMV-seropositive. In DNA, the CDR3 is TGTGCCTGGAGTCCGCCGGGATCAAAGGGTGAAAAACTGTTTTTT. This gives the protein CAWSPPGSKGEKLFF. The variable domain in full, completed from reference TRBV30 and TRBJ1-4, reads SQTIHQWPATLVQPVGSPLSLECTVEGTSNPNLYWYRQAAGRGLQLLFYSVGIGQISSEVPQNLSASRPQDRQFILSSKKLLLSDSGFYLCAWSPPGSKGEKLFFGSGTQLSVL.